This TCR beta chain was profiled in a study of T cells in Graves' hyperthyroidism and ophthalmopathy (dated by TCRdb to the late 2010s). Concerning the study at large: Peripheral blood was collected at initial diagnosis, before any treatment. Following sampling, methimazole starting at 30 mg daily was given to hyperthyroidism patients, and high-dose intravenous methylprednisolone was given to ophthalmopathy patients. In addition, the study compared T-cell repertoires in thyroid tissue and in blood from five or six Graves' hyperthyroidism patients. The paper reports TCR Vbeta CDR3 sequencing of 140 or so peripheral blood samples: 43 ophthalmopathy, fewer than 85 hyperthyroidism and some 17 progressor patients. Whether ophthalmopathy could be predicted prospectively was tested in an independent validation cohort made up of roughly 20 hyperthyroidism patients plus 17 patients who later progressed to ophthalmopathy. To identify TCR V-J signatures that set the groups apart, the researchers used a discovery cohort of about a hundred patients, made up of 40 to 45 with Graves' ophthalmopathy and some 60 with stable Graves' hyperthyroidism. The 95 to 100 discovery patients were randomly split 7:3 into training and test sets.

The investigation overall reported the following: A model built on a 13 V-J signature distinguished ophthalmopathy from stable hyperthyroidism, reaching roughly 88% sensitivity and around 81% specificity in cross-validation and 80%/75% in testing. Most expanded thyroid clonotypes (frequency above 0.001) were also detected in blood, suggesting blood repertoires may reflect thyroid immune responses. Sample size was not statistically predetermined, and investigators were not blinded to group allocation. In validation, the model predicted progression to ophthalmopathy a median of 6.5 months before onset, with about 67% sensitivity and nearly 75% specificity.

Of note for this clonotype: Its cognate antigen has yet to be identified. Within one base of it there is no much larger clone, and no base qualities were kept.

Moderately to severely active disease, a Clinical Activity Score of at least 3, a NOSPECS grade of at least 4, and a duration under 3 months were present in ophthalmopathy patients. Exclusion was applied to patients with uncontrolled infections, other autoimmune diseases, pregnancy or lactation. Clinical symptoms, serum thyroxine and TRAb, thyroid ultrasound, and orbital computed tomography formed the basis for the diagnoses. Ficoll-Paque density gradient centrifugation was used to isolate PBMCs from around 9.1 ml of fresh peripheral blood. Total RNA was extracted using Trizol reagent, and RNA quality was assessed on an Agilent 2100 Bioanalyzer. The TCR beta CDR3 regions were amplified from the RNA transcripts. For the first round of RT-PCR on the TCR CDR3, the HTBI primer set was used together with the Qiagen OneStep RT-PCR kit. The libraries were constructed in a second round of multiplex PCR and then size-selected and purified. The libraries were sequenced on an Illumina HiSeq2000 using paired-end 100 bp reads. In the original analysis: SOAPnuke was used to process the raw data, with reads discarded if the reads contained adapters or uncalled bases, had a mean Phred below 15, or lacked an exact constant-primer or identifier match. High-quality paired reads were merged with COPE v1.2.5, and unique nucleotide sequences were defined as clonotypes. MiTCR v1.1 was used to align clonotypes to the IMGT TRBV, TRBD and TRBJ reference segments. Analysis was restricted to V-J combinations with a frequency above 0.0001, which covered roughly 99% of repertoires. A TCS score was defined as the ratio between F50 (clonal expansion) and ExV (chaos), using BLOSUM62-based TCRdist between CDR3 peptides within each V-J. Welch's t-statistics and random forest reduced 450 to 600 V-J features to roughly 13, which were used in a naive Bayes classifier (R e1071). TCRdb cleaned the public reads at Q25 with fastp, built clones with MiXCR and kept in-frame beta chains. Duplicate CDR3 protein sequences are folded into a single record with the most common DNA and genes. TCRdb's processing, not the study's, gives the V and J calls here. The sample table lists more than 350,000 distinct CDR3 sequences, 12% to 15% of them with a count of one. The ten largest account for 15% to 20% of the sample.

The CDR3, from cysteine to phenylalanine, totals 14 residues. Only the CDR3 DNA stays, 42 bases, in frame from base 1. CDR1 and CDR2, per the germline V gene, are SGHTA and FQGNSA. Trimming removed 1 base from V and 8 bases from J; the gene matches leave 4 bases unexplained. Sequencing used blood. Here the chain combines TRBV7-2 and TRBJ2-1, with 8 bases in between that match TRBD1. The TCR comes from a woman aged 55-70 years with Graves' ophthalmopathy. The DNA is TGTGCCAGCAGCTTAGGGACAGGGCCCTATGAGCAGTTCTTC. The translation is CASSLGTGPYEQFF.